This T cell receptor beta chain is from a study of shared clonotypes between healthy human individuals. The CDR3 length is 16 residues. V lost 5 bases and J 3 bases, leaving 20 bases between the germline ends. From germline, CDR1 is SGHNT and CDR2 YYREEE (reference sequence). TCRdb's table, derived via immunoSEQ multiplex PCR, lists solely in-frame clones and lacks some. The sample has approximately 1,500,000 clones; roughly 96% are singletons. The chain recombines TRBV5-4 with TRBJ1-1, with D possibly TRBD1 on 6 matching bases. Sequenced material: naive CD4+ T cells sorted from blood. Subset in this sample: CD45RA+ positively selected. The origin of this receptor is a man aged 25 to 40 in good health. The CDR3 DNA reads TGTGCCAGCAGACCAGATGGGCAGGGGACCCACACTGAAGCTTTCTTT. It codes for CASRPDGQGTHTEAFF.